This is a list of T cell receptor beta chains from one sample in a study of T cell changes during pregnancy in multiple sclerosis. The method was immunoSEQ multiplex PCR; TCRdb's version includes in-frame clones alone and lacks a portion of them. The table lists tens of thousands of clones, over 90% of them singletons. Sequences were derived from peripheral blood, sampled in the second trimester of pregnancy. The receptors shown here come from a female donor with multiple sclerosis, enrolled in a pregnancy study. CDR3s include the opening cysteine and the closing phenylalanine or tryptophan. The D gene is left open where the match is weak. Only some rows state a clone size, as once, few, many or a class for expanded clones.

size	D	length	J	V	DNA	CDR3
NA	NA	17	TRBJ2-3	TRBV29-1	TGCAGCGTTGAAGGGAGTAGCCCTCCATCAAGCACAGATACGCAGTATTTT	CSVEGSSPPSSTDTQYF
NA	NA	14	TRBJ1-5	TRBV5-1	TGCGCCAGCAGCTTGAGCGTGGGCAATCAGCCCCAGCATTTT	CASSLSVGNQPQHF
NA	TRBD1	15	TRBJ2-6	TRBV2	TGTGCCAGCAAGCGACAGGGCTCTGGGGCCAACGTCCTGACTTTC	CASKRQGSGANVLTF
NA	NA	16	TRBJ1-1	TRBV7-2	TGTGCCAGCAGCCCCCCCCGTAGCAGGGTGGACACTGAAGCTTTCTTT	CASSPPRSRVDTEAFF
NA	NA	15	TRBJ1-2	TRBV19	TGTGCCAGTAGCCAGGAATCCCCTACTAACTATGGCTACACCTTC	CASSQESPTNYGYTF
NA	NA	19	TRBJ1-3	TRBV5-6	TGTGCCAGCAGCTTGATTGGCAGGGGCCGTGTTAACTCTGGAAACACCATATATTTT	CASSLIGRGRVNSGNTIYF
NA	NA	14	TRBJ1-5	TRBV4-1	TGCGCCAGCAGCCAAGATCGGGGGTATCAGCCCCAGCATTTT	CASSQDRGYQPQHF
once	NA	15	TRBJ1-3	TRBV6-1	TGTGCCAGCAGGGTTGCGGCGAGCTCTGGAAACACCATATATTTT	CASRVAASSGNTIYF
NA	TRBD2	17	TRBJ2-7	TRBV19	TGTGCCAGTAGCCCGCAACCGGGACTAGCGGCAAAGTTTGAGCAGTACTTC	CASSPQPGLAAKFEQYF
once	NA	13	TRBJ2-1	TRBV6-5	TGTGCCAGCAGTAGGGACTGGGACAATGAGCAGTTCTTC	CASSRDWDNEQFF
NA	NA	14	TRBJ2-5	TRBV6-6	TGTGCCAGCAGCCCGGACATGTCCCAAGAGACCCAGTACTTC	CASSPDMSQETQYF
NA	NA	16	TRBJ2-7	TRBV15	TGTGCCACCAGCAGAGAACCCCCCAGGGTGGGTTACGAGCAGTACTTC	CATSREPPRVGYEQYF
NA	TRBD2	15	TRBJ2-3	TRBV11-3	TGTGCCAGCAGCTTGGCGGGAGGCGGTACAGATACGCAGTATTTT	CASSLAGGGTDTQYF
NA	TRBD1	13	TRBJ2-2	TRBV29-1	TGCAGCGTTGAAAAGGGGGCTATCGGGGAGCTGTTTTTT	CSVEKGAIGELFF
NA	TRBD1	16	TRBJ2-1	TRBV2	TGTGCCAGCTCGATTAGGGGACAGGGTGTCTACAATGAGCAGTTCTTC	CASSIRGQGVYNEQFF
NA	TRBD1	16	TRBJ2-7	TRBV25-1	TGTGCCAGCAGTGACCCCCTGAGAGGGGGCAAATACGAGCAGTACTTC	CASSDPLRGGKYEQYF
NA	NA	15	TRBJ1-1	TRBV4-1	TGCGCCAGCAGCCAAGGGGGAGGTATGAACACTGAAGCTTTCTTT	CASSQGGGMNTEAFF
NA	NA	12	TRBJ2-1	TRBV19	TGTGCCAGTAGTATGCGGGACAATGAGCAGTTCTTC	CASSMRDNEQFF
NA	NA	16	TRBJ2-7	TRBV10-3	TGTGCCATCAGTGAGTCCTACCTGGGCTTTTCCTACGAGCAGTACTTC	CAISESYLGFSYEQYF
NA	NA	14	TRBJ1-5	TRBV30	TGTGCCTGGAGTGTAAAGGGGCCCAATCAGCCCCAGCATTTT	CAWSVKGPNQPQHF
NA	NA	13	TRBJ1-2	TRBV21-1	TGTGCCAGCAGCAAAGTCTCAGACTATGGCTACACCTTC	CASSKVSDYGYTF
NA	TRBD2	15	TRBJ2-3	TRBV19	TGTGCCAGTAGTAGCCGACTAGCGGGCGCAAATACGCAGTATTTT	CASSSRLAGANTQYF
NA	NA	14	TRBJ1-4	TRBV4-2	TGTGCCAGCAGCCAAGATGGCAACAGGGAAAAACTGTTTTTT	CASSQDGNREKLFF
NA	NA	12	TRBJ2-3	TRBV6-1	TGTGCCAGCGAGCGGAATAGAGATACGCAGTATTTT	CASERNRDTQYF
NA	TRBD1	12	TRBJ1-1	TRBV29-1	TGCAGCTCGGGACAGGGGGAAAAAGAAGCTTTCTTT	CSSGQGEKEAFF
NA	TRBD1	15	TRBJ1-1	TRBV5-1	TGCGCCAGCAGCTTGAGGACAGGGGAGAACGCTGAAGCTTTCTTT	CASSLRTGENAEAFF
NA	TRBD1	14	TRBJ2-7	TRBV27	TGTGCCAGCAAGGGACAGGGGGCGGTCTACGAGCAGTACTTC	CASKGQGAVYEQYF
NA	NA	12	TRBJ1-1	TRBV27	TGTGCCAGCAGTTTGGGGGGGTATGAAGCTTTCTTT	CASSLGGYEAFF
NA	TRBD2	11	TRBJ2-1	TRBV20-1	TGCGGGGGAGGGGAGTACAATGAGCAGTTCTTC	CGGGEYNEQFF
NA	TRBD2	14	TRBJ2-3	TRBV15	TGTGCCACCAGCAGAGATCGGGGGGCAGATACGCAGTATTTT	CATSRDRGADTQYF
NA	TRBD2	16	TRBJ2-1	TRBV11-3	TGTGCCAGCAGCTTCCGGACTAGCGGGAGGGACAATGAGCAGTTCTTC	CASSFRTSGRDNEQFF
NA	NA	15	TRBJ1-1	TRBV21-1	NA	CASSPPVGGGAEAFF
NA	NA	15	TRBJ1-2	TRBV27	TGTGCCAGCAGACCCATGGGGGCTGCGGTCTATGGCTACACCTTC	CASRPMGAAVYGYTF
NA	NA	13	TRBJ2-1	TRBV4-2	TGTGCCAGCAGCCGAGGCCCAGCCGATGAGCAGTTCTTC	CASSRGPADEQFF
NA	TRBD1	14	TRBJ1-2	TRBV19	TGTGCCAGTAGTGAGACAGGGGGCAGAGATGGCTACACCTTC	CASSETGGRDGYTF
once	NA	17	TRBJ2-1	TRBV2	TGTGCCAGCAGTGAACGGGGTGTGGGAGTGGCCTACAATGAGCAGTTCTTC	CASSERGVGVAYNEQFF
NA	TRBD1	15	TRBJ1-2	TRBV4-3	TGCGCCAGCAGCCAAGATTCTACAGGGGGCAATGGCTACACCTTC	CASSQDSTGGNGYTF
NA	NA	13	TRBJ1-2	TRBV5-1	TGCGCCAGCAGACATCCCTCTAACTATGGCTACACCTTC	CASRHPSNYGYTF
NA	NA	13	TRBJ2-5	TRBV5-1	TGCGCCAGCAGCACTACAGGGAAGGAGACCCAGTACTTC	CASSTTGKETQYF
NA	TRBD2	16	TRBJ2-7	TRBV7-9	TGTGCCAGCAGCTTAGGAACCGGGACTAGAGGATACGAGCAGTACTTC	CASSLGTGTRGYEQYF
NA	NA	16	TRBJ2-1	TRBV11-3	TGTGCCAGCAGCTTAGATTTCGGGACACGTTACAATGAGCAGTTCTTC	CASSLDFGTRYNEQFF
NA	TRBD2	14	TRBJ2-7	TRBV6-1	TGTGCCAGTGTTAGGGGCGGGAGCTCCTACGAGCAGTACTTC	CASVRGGSSYEQYF
NA	NA	14	TRBJ1-5	TRBV28	TGTGCCAGCAGTTTAATAGGGGCCGATCAGCCCCAGCATTTT	CASSLIGADQPQHF